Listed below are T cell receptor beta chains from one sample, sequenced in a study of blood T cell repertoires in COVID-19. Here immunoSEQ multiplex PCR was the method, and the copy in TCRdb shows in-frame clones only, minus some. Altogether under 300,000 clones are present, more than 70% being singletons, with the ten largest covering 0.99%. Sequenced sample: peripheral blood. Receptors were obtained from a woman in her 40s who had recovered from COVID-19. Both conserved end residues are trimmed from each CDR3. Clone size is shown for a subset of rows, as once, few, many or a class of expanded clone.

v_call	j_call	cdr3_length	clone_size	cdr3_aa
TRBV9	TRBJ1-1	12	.	ASSRGQRNTEAF
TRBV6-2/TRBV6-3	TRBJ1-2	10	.	ASSSREYGYT
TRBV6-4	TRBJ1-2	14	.	ASSPSRDKPLRGYT
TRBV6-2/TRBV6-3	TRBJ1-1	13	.	ASSYGPPANTEAF
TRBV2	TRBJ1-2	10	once	ASSEQGYGYT
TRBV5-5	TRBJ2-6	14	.	ASSLRAGAGANVLT
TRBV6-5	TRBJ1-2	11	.	ASSPGTHYGYT
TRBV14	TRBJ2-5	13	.	ASSLNDGGLGAQY
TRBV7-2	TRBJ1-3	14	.	ASSPQSGSFGNTIY
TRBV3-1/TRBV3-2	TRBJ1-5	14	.	ASSQDWPGGNQPQH
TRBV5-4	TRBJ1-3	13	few	ASSFAGGLGNTIY
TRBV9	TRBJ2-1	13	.	ASSRERGSYNEQF
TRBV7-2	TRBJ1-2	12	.	ASSTRQLNYGYT
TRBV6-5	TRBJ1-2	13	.	ASSYALGQLYYST
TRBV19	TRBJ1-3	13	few	ASGARVPSGNTIY
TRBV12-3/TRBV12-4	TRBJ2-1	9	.	ASSLDSRQF
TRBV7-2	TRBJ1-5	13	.	ASSWVQGNNQPQH
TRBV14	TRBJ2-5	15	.	ASSQTGTSWVGETQY
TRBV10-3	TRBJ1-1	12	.	AIRAGQPNTEAF
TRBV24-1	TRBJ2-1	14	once	ATGGEGKSSYNEQF
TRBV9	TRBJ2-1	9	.	ASGPNNEQF
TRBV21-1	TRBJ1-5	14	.	ASSKPRTVHNQPQH
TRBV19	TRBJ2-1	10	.	ASSPQGFEQF
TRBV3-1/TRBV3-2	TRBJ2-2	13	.	ASSHGTRGTGELF
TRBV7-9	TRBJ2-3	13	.	ASSSRQRPTDTQY
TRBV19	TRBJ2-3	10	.	ASSIPQGTQY
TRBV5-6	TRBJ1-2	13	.	ASSPGGGLGYGYT